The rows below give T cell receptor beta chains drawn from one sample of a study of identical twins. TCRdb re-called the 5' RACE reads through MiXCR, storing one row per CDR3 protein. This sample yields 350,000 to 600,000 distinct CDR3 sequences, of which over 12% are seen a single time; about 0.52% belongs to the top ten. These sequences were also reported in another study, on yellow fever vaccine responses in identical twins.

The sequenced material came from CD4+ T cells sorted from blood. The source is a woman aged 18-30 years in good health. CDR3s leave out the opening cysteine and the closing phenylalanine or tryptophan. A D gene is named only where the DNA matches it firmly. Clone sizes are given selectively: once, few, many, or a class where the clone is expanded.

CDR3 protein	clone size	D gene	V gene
ASSVDPSGRTDTQY	.	TRBD2	TRBV9
ASSSGPGGTGELF	few	.	TRBV5-5
ASSTTGYGNQPQH	few	TRBD1	TRBV6-2/TRBV6-3
AISVQGSGETQY	few	.	TRBV10-3
ASSLEGFYEQY	few	.	TRBV5-1
ASGWSDYEQY	.	.	TRBV28
SARVPPGTGFYEQY	few	TRBD1	TRBV20-1
ASSSGFSAGELF	.	.	TRBV27
ASKQDRDFYNEQF	few	TRBD1	TRBV6-2/TRBV6-3
ASSLGTGGETQY	many	TRBD1	TRBV7-7
ATSRSPGTVYEQY	.	.	TRBV15
SAWARTITGELF	few	.	TRBV20-1
ASSRDLFLSHEQY	.	.	TRBV11-2
ASSRQGVRNEKLF	.	.	TRBV5-1
SASSPESSGLTDTQY	.	TRBD2	TRBV20-1
ASSQDVGQPNEQF	few	.	TRBV4-1
ASSPGPISGANVLT	.	.	TRBV7-3
ASAESGLAGELF	few	.	TRBV2
ASSHGTGEDEKLF	few	TRBD1	TRBV4-2
ASSGGDRASNEQF	.	TRBD1	TRBV7-9
ATSRERGRADWKDTQY	.	.	TRBV15
ASSLFQGGTNEKLF	many	.	TRBV7-2
ASSRTVYGYT	.	.	TRBV3-1
ASSLTGTGIPDTDTQY	few	TRBD1	TRBV7-3
ASGRVIETQY	.	.	TRBV6-2/TRBV6-3
ASRRTGSYEQY	many	TRBD1	TRBV14
ASSVQRGVTEAF	.	.	TRBV5-1
ASSSTYRDEWSQF	few	.	TRBV6-2/TRBV6-3
AISRGEISLIQKITDTQY	.	.	TRBV10-3
ASSQGQTAKNIQY	.	.	TRBV3-1
ASSYSRGIGTGELF	few	TRBD2	TRBV6-5
ATSDPSPQETQY	.	.	TRBV24-1
ASSLGLSLTEQY	few	.	TRBV5-6
SSGGQETQY	many	.	TRBV20-1
SAEVGIADTQY	few	.	TRBV20-1
ASSGPPWTKHEQY	few	.	TRBV21-1
ASAPGLYSGNTIY	few	.	TRBV12-3/TRBV12-4
ASSPLPSTGASGANVLT	.	.	TRBV18
ASSQEDRGNEQF	.	TRBD1	TRBV4-3
SAKLGTVGEAF	.	TRBD1	TRBV20-1
ASSPYISGLSNEQF	.	.	TRBV3-1
ASSLFREGVEQY	.	TRBD2	TRBV27
ASSRRAGSSYNEQF	many	TRBD2	TRBV4-2
ASSTGGASTDTQY	many	TRBD1	TRBV5-1
ASSFGLAGKEQF	few	TRBD2	TRBV11-2
SAGPYEQY	.	.	TRBV20-1
ASSRYTGTNLPGELF	.	TRBD2	TRBV4-2
SACRPTSGTQETQY	.	TRBD2	TRBV20-1
ASSPGQGVT	few	TRBD1	TRBV16
ASSLIQGSTNTGELF	.	.	TRBV5-5
SVKGTGRRGYSNQPQH	once	.	TRBV20-1
ATSDWTSGPDTQY	.	TRBD2	TRBV24-1
ASSRGGGVTDTQY	few	TRBD2	TRBV7-2
ASSPALGAGDNEQF	few	TRBD2	TRBV7-9
AISEISGGGEQY	few	.	TRBV10-3
ASSLIGQVGSNEQF	few	.	TRBV5-1
ASSHKRGGIYNEQF	few	TRBD2	TRBV7-3